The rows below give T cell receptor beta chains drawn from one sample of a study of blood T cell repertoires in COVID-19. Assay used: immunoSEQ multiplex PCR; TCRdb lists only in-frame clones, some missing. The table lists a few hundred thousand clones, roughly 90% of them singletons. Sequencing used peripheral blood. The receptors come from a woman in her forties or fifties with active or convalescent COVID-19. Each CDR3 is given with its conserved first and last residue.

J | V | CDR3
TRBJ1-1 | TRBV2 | CASSVKGTNTEAFF
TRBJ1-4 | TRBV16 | CASSQTWTGTNEKLFF
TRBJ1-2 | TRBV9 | CASSAPKNGYTF
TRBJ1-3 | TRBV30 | CAWSRDSFGITIYF
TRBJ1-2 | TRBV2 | CASSLAGQYYGYTF
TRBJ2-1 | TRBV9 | CASSGWNRGSYNEQFF
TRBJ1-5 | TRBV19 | CASSITGALGNQPQHF
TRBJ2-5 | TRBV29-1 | CSVARGQETQYF
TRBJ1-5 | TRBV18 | CASSRDRDQGPQHF
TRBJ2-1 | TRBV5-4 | CASSIDTNEQFF
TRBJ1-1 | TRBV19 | CATRRGGEAFF
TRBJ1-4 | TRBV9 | CARDRDRDATNEKLFF
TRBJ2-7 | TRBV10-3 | CAISRGTGYYEQYF
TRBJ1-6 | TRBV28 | CASSYRETNSPLHF
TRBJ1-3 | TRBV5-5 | CASSLATGAGNTIYF
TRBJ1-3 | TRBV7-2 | CASSFQTGTISGNTIYF
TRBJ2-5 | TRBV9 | CASSVSSGQETQYF
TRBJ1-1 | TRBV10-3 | CAIRFSQGGNEAFF
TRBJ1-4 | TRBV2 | CASTTGVPNEKLFF
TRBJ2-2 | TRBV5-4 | CASSVRGTGELFF
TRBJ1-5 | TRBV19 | CASRIGRGGSNQPQHF
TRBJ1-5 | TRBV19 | CASSVRGRNQPQHF
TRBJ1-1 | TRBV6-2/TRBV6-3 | CASSLKYRQNTEAFF
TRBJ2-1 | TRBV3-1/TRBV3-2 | CASSPTLRGGNEQFF
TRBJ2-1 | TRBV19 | CASRRPGQGVINEQFF
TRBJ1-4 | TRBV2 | CASSENTNEKLFF
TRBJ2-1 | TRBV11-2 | CASSPRREGFQFF
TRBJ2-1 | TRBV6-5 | CASSYSATEQFF
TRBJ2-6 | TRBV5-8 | CASSLGLTAGANVLTF
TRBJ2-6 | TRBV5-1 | CASSLVSTDASGANVLTF
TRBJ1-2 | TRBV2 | CASSDALGDYGYTF
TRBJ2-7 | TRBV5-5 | CASSSGTEFYEQYF
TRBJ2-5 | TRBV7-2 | CASSFRSSRSETQYF
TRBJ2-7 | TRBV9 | CASSAGQGRVYEQYF
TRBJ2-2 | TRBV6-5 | CATISGETNTGELFF
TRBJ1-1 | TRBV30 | CAWSPTGGDTEAFF
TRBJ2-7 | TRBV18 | CASSWGQGAYEQYF
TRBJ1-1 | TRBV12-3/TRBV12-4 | CASSLKTGSRAFF
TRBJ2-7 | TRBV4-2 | CASSQVRGQEGYGAQYF
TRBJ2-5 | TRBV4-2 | CASSQAQLAGGQETQYF
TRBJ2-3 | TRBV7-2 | CASSYGLAGRDTQYF
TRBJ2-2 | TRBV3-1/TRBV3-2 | CASRRTSDTGELFF
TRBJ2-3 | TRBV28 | CASSFGLASPDTQYF
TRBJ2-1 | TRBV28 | CASSLRGPYNEQFF
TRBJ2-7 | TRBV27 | CASSNGGARPYEQYF
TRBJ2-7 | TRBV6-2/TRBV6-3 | CASSTGETYEQYF
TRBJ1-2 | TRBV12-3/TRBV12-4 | CASRPDTSRGYTF
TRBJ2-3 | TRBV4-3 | CASSQDLLGTDTQYF
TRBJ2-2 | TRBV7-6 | CASSPLETSTGELFF